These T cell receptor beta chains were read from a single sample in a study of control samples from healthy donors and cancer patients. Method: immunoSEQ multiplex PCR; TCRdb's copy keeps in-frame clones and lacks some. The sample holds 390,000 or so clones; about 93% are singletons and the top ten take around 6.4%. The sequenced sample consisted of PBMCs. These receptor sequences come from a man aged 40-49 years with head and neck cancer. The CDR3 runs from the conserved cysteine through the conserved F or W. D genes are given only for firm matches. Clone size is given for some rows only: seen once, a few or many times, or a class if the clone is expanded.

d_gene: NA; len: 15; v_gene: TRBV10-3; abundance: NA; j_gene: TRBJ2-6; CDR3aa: CAISGAPSGANVLTF; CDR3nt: TGTGCCATCAGTGGTGCACCCTCTGGGGCCAACGTCCTGACTTTC
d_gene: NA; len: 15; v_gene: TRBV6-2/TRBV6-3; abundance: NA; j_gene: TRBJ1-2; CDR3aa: CASSSSHPFFDGYTF; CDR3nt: TGTGCCAGCAGCTCTTCGCATCCCTTTTTTGATGGCTACACCTTC
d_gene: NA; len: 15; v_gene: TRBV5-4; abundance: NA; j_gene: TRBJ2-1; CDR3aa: CASSLEGGGANEQFF; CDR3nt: TGTGCCAGCAGCTTGGAAGGCGGCGGGGCCAATGAGCAGTTCTTC
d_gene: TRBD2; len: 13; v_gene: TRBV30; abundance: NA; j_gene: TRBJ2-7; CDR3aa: CAWSGGSDYEQYF; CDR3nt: TGTGCCTGGAGTGGCGGGAGCGACTACGAGCAGTACTTC
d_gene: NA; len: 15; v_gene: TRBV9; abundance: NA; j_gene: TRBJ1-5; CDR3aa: CASSPNPGLNQPQHF; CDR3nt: TGTGCCAGCAGCCCAAACCCGGGCCTAAATCAGCCCCAGCATTTT
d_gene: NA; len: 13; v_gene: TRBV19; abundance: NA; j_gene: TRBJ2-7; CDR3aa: CASRRQGNYEQYF; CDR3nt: TGTGCCAGCCGTCGGCAGGGGAACTACGAGCAGTACTTC
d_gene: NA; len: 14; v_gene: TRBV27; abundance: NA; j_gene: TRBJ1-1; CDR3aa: CASSLQGYSTEAFF; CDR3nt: TGTGCCAGCAGTCTACAGGGATATTCCACTGAAGCTTTCTTT
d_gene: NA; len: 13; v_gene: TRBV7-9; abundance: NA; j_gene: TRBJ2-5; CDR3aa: CASSYTGRETQYF; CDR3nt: TGTGCCAGCAGCTATACAGGGAGAGAGACCCAGTACTTC
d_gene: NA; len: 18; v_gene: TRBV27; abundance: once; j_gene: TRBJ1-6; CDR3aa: CASSLYPQRGNTGSPLHF; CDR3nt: TGTGCCAGCAGTTTATATCCCCAGAGGGGGAACACGGGATCACCCCTCCACTTT
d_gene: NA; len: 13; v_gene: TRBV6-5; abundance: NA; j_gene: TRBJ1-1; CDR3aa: CATSDGGNTEAFF; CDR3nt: TGTGCCACCTCGGACGGAGGGAACACTGAAGCTTTCTTT
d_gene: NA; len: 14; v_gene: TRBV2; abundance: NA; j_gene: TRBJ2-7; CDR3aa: CASSADRSSYEQYF; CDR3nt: TGTGCCAGCAGCGCGGACAGAAGCTCCTACGAGCAGTACTTC
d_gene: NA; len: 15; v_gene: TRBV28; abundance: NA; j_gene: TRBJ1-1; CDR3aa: CASSSGTHERAEAFF; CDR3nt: TGTGCCAGCAGTTCCGGGACTCACGAGAGGGCTGAAGCTTTCTTT
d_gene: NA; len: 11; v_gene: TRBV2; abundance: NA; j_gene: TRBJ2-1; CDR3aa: CASSEATRQFF; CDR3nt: TGTGCCAGCAGTGAAGCCACTCGTCAGTTCTTC
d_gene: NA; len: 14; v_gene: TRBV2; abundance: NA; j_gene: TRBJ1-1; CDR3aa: CASSGISDRAEAFF; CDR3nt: TGTGCCAGCAGTGGGATCTCAGATCGGGCTGAAGCCTTCTTT
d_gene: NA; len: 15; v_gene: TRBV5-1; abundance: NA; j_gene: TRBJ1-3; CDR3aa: CASSLTGTSGNTIYF; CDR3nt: TGCGCCAGCAGCTTAACAGGGACTTCTGGAAACACCATATATTTT
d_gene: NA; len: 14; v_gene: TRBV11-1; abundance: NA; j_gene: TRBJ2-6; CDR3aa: CASSLLTGANVLTF; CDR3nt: TGTGCCAGCAGCTTATTGACTGGGGCCAACGTCCTGACTTTC
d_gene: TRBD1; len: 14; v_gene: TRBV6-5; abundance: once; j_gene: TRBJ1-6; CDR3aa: CASITDRGHSPLHF; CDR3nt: TGTGCCAGCATAACAGACAGGGGACATTCACCCCTCCACTTT
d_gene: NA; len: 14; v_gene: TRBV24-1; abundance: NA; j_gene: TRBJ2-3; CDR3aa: CATSVDLGADTQYF; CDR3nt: TGTGCCACCAGCGTAGACCTGGGCGCAGATACGCAGTATTTT
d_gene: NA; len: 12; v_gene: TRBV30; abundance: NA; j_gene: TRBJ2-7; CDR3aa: CAWSEGWDEQYF; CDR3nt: TGTGCCTGGAGTGAGGGGTGGGACGAGCAGTACTTC
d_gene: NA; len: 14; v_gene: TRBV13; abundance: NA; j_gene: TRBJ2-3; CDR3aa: CASSKGGGVDTQYF; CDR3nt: TGTGCCAGCAGCAAAGGAGGGGGGGTCGATACGCAGTATTTT
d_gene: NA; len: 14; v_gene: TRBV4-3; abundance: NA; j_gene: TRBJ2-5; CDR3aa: CASSQDTNKETQYF; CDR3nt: TGCGCCAGCAGCCAAGACACGAATAAAGAGACCCAGTACTTC
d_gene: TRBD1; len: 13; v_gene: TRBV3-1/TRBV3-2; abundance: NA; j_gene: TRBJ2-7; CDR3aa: CASSPGQPYEQYF; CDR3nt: TGTGCCAGCAGCCCGGGACAGCCCTACGAGCAGTACTTC
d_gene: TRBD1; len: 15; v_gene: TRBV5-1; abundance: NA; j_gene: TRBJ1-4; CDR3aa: CASSLQGGTNEKLFF; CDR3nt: TGCGCCAGCAGCTTACAGGGGGGAACTAATGAAAAACTGTTTTTT
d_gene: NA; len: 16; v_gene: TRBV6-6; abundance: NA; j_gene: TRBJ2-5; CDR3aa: CASSYRQPPFQETQYF; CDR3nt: TGTGCCAGCAGTTACCGACAGCCGCCCTTCCAAGAGACCCAGTACTTC
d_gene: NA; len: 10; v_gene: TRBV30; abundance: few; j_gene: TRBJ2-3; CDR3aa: CAWRAGTQYF; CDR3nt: TGTGCCTGGCGAGCGGGTACGCAGTATTTT
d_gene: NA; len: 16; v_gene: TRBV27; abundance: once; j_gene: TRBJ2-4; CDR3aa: CASSLRVGLAKNIQYF; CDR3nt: TGTGCCAGCAGTTTACGCGTCGGGCTAGCCAAAAACATTCAGTACTTC
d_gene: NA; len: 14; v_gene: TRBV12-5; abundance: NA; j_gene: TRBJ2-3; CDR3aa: CASGRGEGTDTQYF; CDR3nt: TGTGCTAGTGGCCGGGGAGAGGGGACAGATACGCAGTATTTT
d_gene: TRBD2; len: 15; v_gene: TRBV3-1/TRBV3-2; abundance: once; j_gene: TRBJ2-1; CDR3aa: CASSLTSGTYNEQFF; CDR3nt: TGTGCCAGCAGCCTAACTAGCGGGACCTACAATGAGCAGTTCTTC
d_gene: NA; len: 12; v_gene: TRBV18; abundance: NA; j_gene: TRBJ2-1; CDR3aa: CASSPAVREQFF; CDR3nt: TGTGCCAGCTCACCGGCCGTACGAGAGCAGTTCTTC
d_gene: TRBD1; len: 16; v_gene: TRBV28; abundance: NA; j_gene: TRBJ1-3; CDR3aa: CASSLSGGTAGNTIYF; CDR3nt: TGTGCCAGCAGTTTATCGGGAGGGACAGCGGGAAACACCATATATTTT
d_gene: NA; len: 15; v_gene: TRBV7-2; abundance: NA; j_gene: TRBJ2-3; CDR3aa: CASSLAGNTPYTQYF; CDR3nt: TGTGCCAGCAGCTTAGCAGGGAATACTCCTTATACGCAGTATTTT
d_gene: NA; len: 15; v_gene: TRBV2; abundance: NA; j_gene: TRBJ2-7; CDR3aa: CASSEWGSPSREQYF; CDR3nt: TGTGCCAGCAGTGAATGGGGGTCACCATCGAGGGAGCAGTACTTC
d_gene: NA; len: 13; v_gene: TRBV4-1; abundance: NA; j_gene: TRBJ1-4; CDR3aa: CASSQGEGEKLFF; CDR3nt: TGCGCCAGCAGCCAAGGGGAGGGTGAAAAACTGTTTTTT
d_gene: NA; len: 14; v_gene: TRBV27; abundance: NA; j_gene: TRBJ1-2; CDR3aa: CASSTDGEIYGYTF; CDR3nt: TGTGCCAGCAGTACGGACGGAGAGATCTATGGCTACACCTTC
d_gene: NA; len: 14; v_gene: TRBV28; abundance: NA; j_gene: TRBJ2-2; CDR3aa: CASKGSGSIGELFF; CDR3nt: TGTGCCAGCAAGGGATCAGGGTCCATCGGGGAGCTGTTTTTT
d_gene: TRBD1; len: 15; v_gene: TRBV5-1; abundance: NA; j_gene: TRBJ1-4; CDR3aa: CASSEETGAGEKLFF; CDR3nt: TGCGCCAGCAGCGAGGAGACAGGGGCCGGTGAAAAACTGTTTTTT
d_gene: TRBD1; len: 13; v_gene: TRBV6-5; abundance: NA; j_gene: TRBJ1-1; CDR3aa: CASRRGLTTEAFF; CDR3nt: TGTGCCAGCAGGAGGGGGCTGACCACTGAAGCTTTCTTT
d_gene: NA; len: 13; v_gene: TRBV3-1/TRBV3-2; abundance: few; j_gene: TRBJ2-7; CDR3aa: CASSPEAPYEQYF; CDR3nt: TGTGCCAGCAGCCCTGAGGCTCCCTACGAGCAGTACTTC
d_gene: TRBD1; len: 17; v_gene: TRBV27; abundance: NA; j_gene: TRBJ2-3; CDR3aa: CASSLLSDRPSTDTQYF; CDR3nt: TGTGCCAGCAGTCTCCTCTCGGACAGGCCGAGCACAGATACGCAGTATTTT
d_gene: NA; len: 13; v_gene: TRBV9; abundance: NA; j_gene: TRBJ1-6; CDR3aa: CASSEAGSSPLHF; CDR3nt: TGTGCCAGCAGCGAGGCAGGCTCCTCACCCCTCCACTTT
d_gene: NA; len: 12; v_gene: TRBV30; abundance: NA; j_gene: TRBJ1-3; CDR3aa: CAWSPGGNTIYF; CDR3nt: TGTGCCTGGAGTCCAGGCGGCAACACCATATATTTT
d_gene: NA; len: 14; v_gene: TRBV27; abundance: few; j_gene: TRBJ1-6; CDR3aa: CASSLGSQNSPLHF; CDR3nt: TGTGCCAGCAGTCTAGGGAGCCAAAATTCACCCCTCCACTTT
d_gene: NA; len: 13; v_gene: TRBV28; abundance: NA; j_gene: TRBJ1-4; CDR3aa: CASSFRANEKLFF; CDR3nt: TGTGCCAGCAGTTTCCGCGCAAATGAAAAACTGTTTTTT
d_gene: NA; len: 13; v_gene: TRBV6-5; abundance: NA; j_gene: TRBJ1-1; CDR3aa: CASSSLANTEAFF; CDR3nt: TGTGCCAGCAGTTCCCTAGCGAACACTGAAGCTTTCTTT
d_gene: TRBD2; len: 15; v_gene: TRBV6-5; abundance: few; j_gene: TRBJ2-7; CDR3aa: CASSILAGGLYEQYF; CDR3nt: TGTGCCAGCAGTATCCTAGCGGGGGGCCTCTACGAGCAGTACTTC
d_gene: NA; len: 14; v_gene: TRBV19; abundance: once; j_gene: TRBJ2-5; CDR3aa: CASSIAGRRETQYF; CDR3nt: TGTGCCAGTAGTATCGCAGGCCGGCGAGAGACCCAGTACTTC
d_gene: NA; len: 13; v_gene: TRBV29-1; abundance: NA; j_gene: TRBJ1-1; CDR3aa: CSVQGLANTEAFF; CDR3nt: TGCAGCGTGCAGGGCTTAGCGAACACTGAAGCTTTCTTT
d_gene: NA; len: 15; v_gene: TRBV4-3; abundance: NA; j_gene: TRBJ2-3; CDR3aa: CASSQDRGGTDTQYF; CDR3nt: TGCGCCAGCAGCCAAGATCGAGGGGGCACAGATACGCAGTATTTT
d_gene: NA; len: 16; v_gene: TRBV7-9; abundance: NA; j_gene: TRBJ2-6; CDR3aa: CASSLNGYSGANVLTF; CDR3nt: TGTGCCAGCAGCTTAAACGGGTACTCTGGGGCCAACGTCCTGACTTTC
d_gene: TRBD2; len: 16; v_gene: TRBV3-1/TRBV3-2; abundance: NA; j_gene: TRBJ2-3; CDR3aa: CASSQDSSGSADTQYF; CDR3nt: TGTGCCAGCAGCCAAGACTCCAGCGGGAGTGCAGATACGCAGTATTTT
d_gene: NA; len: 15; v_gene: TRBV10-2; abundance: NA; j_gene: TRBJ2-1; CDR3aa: CASYFGHSSYNEQFF; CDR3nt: TGCGCCAGTTATTTCGGACACAGCTCCTACAATGAGCAGTTCTTC
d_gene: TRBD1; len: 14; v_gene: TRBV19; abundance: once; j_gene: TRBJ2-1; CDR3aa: CATGAGGSYNEQFF; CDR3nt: TGTGCCACCGGAGCAGGGGGCTCCTACAATGAGCAGTTCTTC
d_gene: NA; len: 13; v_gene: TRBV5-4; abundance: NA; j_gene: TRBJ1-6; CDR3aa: CASSLLGDSPLHF; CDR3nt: TGTGCCAGCAGCTTGTTGGGGGATTCACCCCTCCACTTT
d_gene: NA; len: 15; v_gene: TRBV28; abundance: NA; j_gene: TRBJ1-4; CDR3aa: CASRTGGADNEKLFF; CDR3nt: TGTGCCAGCAGGACGGGGGGCGCCGATAATGAAAAACTGTTTTTT
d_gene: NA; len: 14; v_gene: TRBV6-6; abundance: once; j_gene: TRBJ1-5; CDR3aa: CASSYSQETQPQHF; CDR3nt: TGTGCCAGCAGTTACTCGCAGGAGACTCAGCCCCAGCATTTT
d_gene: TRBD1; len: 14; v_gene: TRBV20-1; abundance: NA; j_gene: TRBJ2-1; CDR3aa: CSASSSSGGNEQFF; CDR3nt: TGCAGTGCTAGTTCCTCGTCAGGGGGCAATGAGCAGTTCTTC
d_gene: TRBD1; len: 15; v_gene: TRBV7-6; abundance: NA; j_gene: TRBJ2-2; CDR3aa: CASSLQGQGKWELFF; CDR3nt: TGTGCCAGCAGCTTACAGGGACAGGGGAAGTGGGAGCTGTTTTTT
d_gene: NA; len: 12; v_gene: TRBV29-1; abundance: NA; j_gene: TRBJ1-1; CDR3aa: CSVEYTGARAFF; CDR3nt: TGCAGCGTTGAGTATACAGGAGCACGCGCTTTCTTT
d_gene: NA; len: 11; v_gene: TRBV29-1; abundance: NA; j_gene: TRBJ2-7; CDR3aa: CSVRASPEQYF; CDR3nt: TGCAGCGTGAGGGCCTCCCCCGAGCAGTACTTC